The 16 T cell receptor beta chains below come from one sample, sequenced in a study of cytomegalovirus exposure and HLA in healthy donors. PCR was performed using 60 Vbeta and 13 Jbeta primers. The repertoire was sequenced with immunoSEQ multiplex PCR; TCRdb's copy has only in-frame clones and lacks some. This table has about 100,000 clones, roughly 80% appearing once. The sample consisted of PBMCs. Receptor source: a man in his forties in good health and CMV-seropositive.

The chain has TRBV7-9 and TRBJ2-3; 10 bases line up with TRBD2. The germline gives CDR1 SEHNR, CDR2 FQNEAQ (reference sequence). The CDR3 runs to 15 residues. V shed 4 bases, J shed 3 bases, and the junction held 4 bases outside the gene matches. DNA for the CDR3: TGTGCCAGCAGCTCACAGCGGGAGGGGACAGATACGCAGTATTTT. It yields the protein CASSSQREGTDTQYF.

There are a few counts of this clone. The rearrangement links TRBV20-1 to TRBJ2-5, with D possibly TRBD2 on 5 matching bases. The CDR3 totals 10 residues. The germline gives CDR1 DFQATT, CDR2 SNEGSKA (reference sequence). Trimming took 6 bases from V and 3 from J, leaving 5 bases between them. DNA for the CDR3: TGCAGTGCCGGGGAAGAGACCCAGTACTTC. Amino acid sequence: CSAGEETQYF.

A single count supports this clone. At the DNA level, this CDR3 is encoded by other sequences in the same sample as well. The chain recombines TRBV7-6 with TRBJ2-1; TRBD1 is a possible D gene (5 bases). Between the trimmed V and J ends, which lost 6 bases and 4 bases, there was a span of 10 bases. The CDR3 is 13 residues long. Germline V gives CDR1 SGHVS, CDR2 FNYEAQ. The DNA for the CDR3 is TGTGCCAGCAGTTCTACAGGTTACAATGAGCAGTTCTTC. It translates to CASSSTGYNEQFF.

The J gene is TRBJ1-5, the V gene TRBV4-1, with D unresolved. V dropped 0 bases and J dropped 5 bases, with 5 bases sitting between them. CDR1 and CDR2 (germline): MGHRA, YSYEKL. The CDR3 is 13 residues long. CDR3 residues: CASSQDRDQPQHF. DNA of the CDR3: TGCGCCAGCAGCCAAGATAGAGATCAGCCCCAGCATTTT.

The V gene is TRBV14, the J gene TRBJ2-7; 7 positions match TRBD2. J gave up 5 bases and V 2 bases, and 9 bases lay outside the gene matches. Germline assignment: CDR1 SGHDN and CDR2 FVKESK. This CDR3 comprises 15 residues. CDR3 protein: CASSQLPAGSHEQYF. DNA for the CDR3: TGTGCCAGCAGCCAATTACCAGCGGGAAGCCACGAGCAGTACTTC.

The CDR3 loop is CASSDTEGNYGYTF. The CDR3 bases are TGTGCCAGCAGTGACACCGAGGGTAACTATGGCTACACCTTC. The chain uses TRBV6-5 and TRBJ1-2; D gene uncertain. The CDR3 length is 14 residues. V was clipped by 5 bases and J by 1 base, with 11 bases between them. Germline V gene lookup returns CDR1 MNHEY and CDR2 SVGAGI.

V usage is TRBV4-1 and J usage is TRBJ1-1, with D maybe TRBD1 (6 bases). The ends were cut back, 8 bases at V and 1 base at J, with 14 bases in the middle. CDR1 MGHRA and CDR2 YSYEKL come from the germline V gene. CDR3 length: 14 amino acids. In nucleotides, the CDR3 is TGCGCCAGCGGACAGACCTCCCAGAACACTGAAGCTTTCTTT. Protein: CASGQTSQNTEAFF.

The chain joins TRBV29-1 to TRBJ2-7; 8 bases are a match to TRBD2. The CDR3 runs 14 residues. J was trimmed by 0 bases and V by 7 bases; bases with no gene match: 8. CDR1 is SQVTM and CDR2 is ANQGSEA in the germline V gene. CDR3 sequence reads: CSASAGVSSYEQYF. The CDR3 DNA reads TGCAGCGCCTCAGCGGGGGTCAGCTCCTACGAGCAGTACTTC.

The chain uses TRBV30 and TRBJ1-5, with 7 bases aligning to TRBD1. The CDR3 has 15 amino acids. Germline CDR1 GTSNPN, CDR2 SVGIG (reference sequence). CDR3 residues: CIWRTGASSRGPQHF. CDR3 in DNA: TGTATTTGGCGAACAGGGGCCTCTTCCAGGGGGCCCCAGCATTTT.

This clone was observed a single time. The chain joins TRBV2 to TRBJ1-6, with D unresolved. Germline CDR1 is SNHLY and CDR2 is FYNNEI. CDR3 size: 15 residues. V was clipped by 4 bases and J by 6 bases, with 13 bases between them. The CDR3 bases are TGTGCCAGCAGTGTTGGAGACGCTGGTAATTCACCCCTCCACTTT. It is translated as CASSVGDAGNSPLHF.

The CDR3 reads CASTEEAGGHAGSSGNTIYF. In nucleotides, the CDR3 is TGTGCCAGCACCGAAGAGGCAGGGGGACACGCTGGATCCTCTGGAAACACCATATATTTT. The genes are TRBV28 and TRBJ1-3, with 7 bases fitting TRBD1. This CDR3 contains 20 residues. Germline assignment: CDR1 MDHEN and CDR2 SYDVKM. With 7 bases clipped from V and 0 bases from J, the junction kept 21 bases outside the gene matches.

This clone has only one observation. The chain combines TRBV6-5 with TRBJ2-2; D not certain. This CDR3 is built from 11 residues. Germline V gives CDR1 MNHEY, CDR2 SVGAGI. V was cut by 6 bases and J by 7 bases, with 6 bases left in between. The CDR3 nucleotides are TGTGCCAGCAGAGCAGGCGGGGAGCTGTTTTTT. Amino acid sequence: CASRAGGELFF.

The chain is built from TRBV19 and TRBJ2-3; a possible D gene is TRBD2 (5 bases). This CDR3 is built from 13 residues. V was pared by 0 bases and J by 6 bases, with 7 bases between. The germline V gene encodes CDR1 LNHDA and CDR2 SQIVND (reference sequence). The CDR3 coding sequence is TGTGCCAGTAGTATAGATAGAGGGGATACGCAGTATTTT. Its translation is CASSIDRGDTQYF.

The CDR3 DNA sequence: TGTGCCAGTACCCGTACCGGTAACACTGAAGCTTTCTTT. Protein sequence: CASTRTGNTEAFF. The chain joins TRBV19 to TRBJ1-1, with D uncertain. Trimming removed 7 bases at V and 2 bases at J, with 11 bases between. The CDR3 contains 13 residues. The germline V gene encodes CDR1 LNHDA and CDR2 SQIVND (reference sequence).

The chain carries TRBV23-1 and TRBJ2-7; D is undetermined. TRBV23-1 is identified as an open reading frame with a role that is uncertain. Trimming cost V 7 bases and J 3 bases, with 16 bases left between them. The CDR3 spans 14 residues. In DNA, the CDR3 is TGCGCCAGCACAGATTTTTGGTGCTTCTACGAGCAGTACTTC. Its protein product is CASTDFWCFYEQYF.

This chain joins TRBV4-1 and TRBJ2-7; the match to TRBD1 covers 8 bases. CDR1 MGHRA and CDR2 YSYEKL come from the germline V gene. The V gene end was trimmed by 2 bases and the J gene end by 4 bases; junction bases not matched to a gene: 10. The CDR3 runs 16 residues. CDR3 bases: TGCGCCAGCAGCCAACACGGACAGGGCCCGGGGTACGAGCAGTACTTC. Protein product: CASSQHGQGPGYEQYF.